The 15 T cell receptor beta chains below were found in one sample sequenced in a study of CD8+CD57+ T cells in acquired aplastic anemia. Patients chosen for sequencing had CD8+CD57+ cells that had expanded, as shown by flow cytometry. Genomic DNA constituted the template upon which TCR beta VDJ and CDR3 profiling was performed. TCRdb recomputed calls from the reads with MiXCR, one row per CDR3 protein. The profile covers approximately 250,000 distinct CDR3 sequences, with approximately 86% appearing a single time and approximately 42% taken by the ten largest. Source material: sorted CD4+, CD8+, or CD8+CD57+ T cells (not recorded which) from PBMCs. The receptors here all came from a human donor with aplastic anemia.

In this sample, this clonotype turned up a few times. This CDR3 is CAISEEDKHGYTF. Written as DNA, the CDR3 is TGTGCCATCAGTGAGGAGGACAAGCATGGCTACACCTTC. V usage is TRBV10-3 and J usage is TRBJ1-2; maybe TRBD1 (5 bases). Germline loops: CDR1 ENHRY, CDR2 SYGVKD. This CDR3 region has 13 residues. Trimming pared 2 bases from V and 6 bases from J, leaving 10 bases between.

The count of this clonotype is one. One junction end disagrees with the germline gene, perhaps due to a read error. The chain uses TRBV9 and TRBJ2-3; 11 bases are a match to TRBD2. The CDR3 extends over 14 amino acids. Germline V gene sequence: CDR1 SGDLS, CDR2 YYNGEE. The CDR3 loop is CPSSVAGGPDTQYF. The CDR3 bases are TGTCCCAGCAGCGTAGCGGGAGGGCCCGATACGCAGTATTTT.

In this sample, this clonotype turned up a few times. This is likely a read error, given that the CDR3 carries no conserved phenylalanine or tryptophan at its end. The DNA is omitted, as the CDR3 cannot be located on it reliably, and the CDR3 follows TCRdb's listing. The V gene is TRBV9, the J gene TRBJ2-3; the D call TRBD1 from the table was never checked on the DNA. Germline V CDR1 and CDR2: SGDLS, YYNGEE. From its first to its last residue, the CDR3 has 13 amino acids. The chain's CDR3 is CASSAGSAASNSL.

V usage is TRBV2 and J usage is TRBJ2-5, with 11 bases identical to TRBD2. V shed 7 bases and J 5 bases; nucleotides not matched to a gene: 3. CDR3 length: 13 amino acids. Germline V gene sequence: CDR1 SNHLY, CDR2 FYNNEI. The chain's CDR3 is CASTLAGVETQYF. The CDR3 coding sequence is TGTGCCAGCACACTAGCGGGGGTTGAGACCCAGTACTTC.

Regarding this clonotype: Mismatch with germline at one junction end may stem from a read error. This chain connects TRBV7-9 to TRBJ2-4, with D unclear. This CDR3 comprises 12 residues. Germline lookup yields CDR1 SEHNR and CDR2 FQNEAQ (reference sequence). CDR3 loop: CASGLAGNIHYF. The DNA of the CDR3 is TGTGCCAGCGGATTAGCTGGGAACATTCACTACTTC.

V gene TRBV2 combines with J gene TRBJ2-3, with a tentative D call TRBD2 (5 bases). Germline values: CDR1 SNHLY, CDR2 FYNNEI. Trimming pared 4 bases from V and 12 bases from J, leaving 20 bases between. CDR3 length: 14 amino acids. This CDR3 reads CASSVAYSPDPQYF. The DNA for the CDR3 is TGTGCCAGCAGTGTAGCGTATAGTCCTGATCCCCAGTATTTT.

The J gene is TRBJ1-4, the V gene TRBV7-2; no firm D call. The CDR3 totals 12 residues. V was cut by 4 bases and J by 10 bases, with 10 bases left in between. From germline, CDR1 is SGHTA and CDR2 FQGNSA. The CDR3 bases are TGTGCCAGCAGCTCTGCGAGACTAAAACTGTTTTTT. This gives the protein CASSSARLKLFF. Looking up the rest from reference TRBV7-2 and TRBJ1-4 gives the full variable domain: GAGVSQSPSNKVTEKGKDVELRCDPISGHTALYWYRQSLGQGLEFLIYFQGNSAPDKSGLPSDRFSAERTGGSVSTLTIQRTQQEDSAVYLCASSSARLKLFFGSGTQLSVL.

In its sample, this clonotype was seen a few times. The chain has TRBV7-9 and TRBJ2-6; TRBD1 might be the D (7 bases). Trimming stripped 3 bases from V and 4 bases from J, with 13 bases between. The CDR3 is 16 residues long. Germline V gene sequence: CDR1 SEHNR, CDR2 FQNEAQ (reference sequence). The CDR3 DNA sequence: TGTGCCAGCAGCTTTCAGGGGGGCACCGGGGCCAACGTCCTGACTTTC. Its translation is CASSFQGGTGANVLTF.

A note on this clonotype: This may stem from a read error, because a much larger clone lies one nucleotide away. This chain joins TRBV6-5 and TRBJ2-7, with 7 nucleotides matching TRBD2. CDR3 length: 13 residues. The germline CDR1 and CDR2 sequences are MNHEY and SVGAGI. J was trimmed by 7 bases and V by 8 bases; bases with no gene match: 11. The CDR3 DNA follows: TGTGCCAGCCGAGGACTAGTTATCGATGAGCAGTACTTC. It specifies CASRGLVIDEQYF.

The rearrangement uses TRBV19 and TRBJ1-1; a weak D match, TRBD1 (5 bases). CDR3 length: 13 residues. Trimming took off 5 bases at V and 1 base at J, with 8 bases between the two ends. Per the germline V gene, CDR1 is LNHDA and CDR2 is SQIVND (reference sequence). The CDR3 sequence: CASSPTANTEAFF. DNA of the CDR3: TGTGCCAGTAGTCCGACAGCGAACACTGAAGCTTTCTTT. Drawing the rest from reference TRBV19 and TRBJ1-1, the complete variable domain is DGGITQSPKYLFRKEGQNVTLSCEQNLNHDAMYWYRQDPGQGLRLIYYSQIVNDFQKGDIAEGYSVSREKKESFPLTVTSAQKNPTAFYLCASSPTANTEAFFGQGTRLTVV.

J is TRBJ2-5 and V is TRBV2; TRBD1 matches 7 bases. Germline loops: CDR1 SNHLY, CDR2 FYNNEI. CDR3 size: 12 residues. Trimming took 10 bases from V and 5 from J; bases not matched to a gene: 7. CDR3 bases: TGTGCCACGGGACAGCCCAGGGAGACCCAGTACTTC. This gives the protein CATGQPRETQYF.

To note about this clonotype: Germline is not matched at one junction end, which may reflect a read error. The gene calls are TRBV7-4 and TRBJ2-7; D is possibly TRBD1 (6 bases). The CDR3 loop spans 14 amino acids. Germline CDR1 reads SGHVT; CDR2 reads SQSDAQ. CDR3 loop: CASSCVQGNTEEYF. CDR3 nucleotide sequence: TGTGCCAGCAGTTGCGTGCAGGGGAACACCGAGGAGTACTTC.

J is TRBJ1-2 and V is TRBV4-3; no definite D call. This CDR3 comprises 13 residues. Germline-derived CDR1 and CDR2 are LGHNA and YSLEER. V lost 1 base and J 11 bases, leaving 14 bases between the germline ends. CDR3 nucleotide sequence: TGCGCCAGCAGCCAAGCACTCTCGACCCCGTACACCTTC. The encoded protein is CASSQALSTPYTF.

Regarding this clonotype: Its ends do not fully match the called genes, so a read error is possible. The chain combines TRBV7-3 with TRBJ2-3; D is uncertain. The CDR3 covers 11 residues. The germline CDR1 and CDR2 sequences are SGHTA and FQGTGA. CDR3 bases: TGTGCCAGCAGCTTCTCAGATGCGCAGTACTTT. Translated, it gives CASSFSDAQYF.

V usage is TRBV7-8 and J usage is TRBJ2-2, with TRBD2 as a possible D gene (5 bases). The CDR3 runs to 15 residues. V gave up 0 bases and J gave up 12 bases, with 17 bases separating them. CDR1 is SGHVS and CDR2 is FQNEAQ in the germline V gene. The CDR3 loop is CASSLAGVPDTQLFF. CDR3 bases: TGTGCCAGCAGCTTAGCGGGAGTGCCCGATACGCAGCTGTTTTTT. Supplemented by reference TRBV7-8 and TRBJ2-2, the full variable domain reads GAGVSQSPRYKVAKRGQDVALRCDPISGHVSLFWYQQALGQGPEFLTYFQNEAQLDKSGLPSDRFFAERPEGSVSTLKIQRTQQEDSAVYLCASSLAGVPDTQLFFGEGSRLTVL.